The rows below give T cell receptor beta chains drawn from one sample of a study of blood T cell repertoires in COVID-19. Some clones are missing from TCRdb's copy, which holds only in-frame ones; the method was immunoSEQ multiplex PCR. The table has some 250,000 clones, 80% to 90% seen once. Specimen: peripheral blood. The receptor set was obtained from a man aged 60 to 75 with acute or convalescent COVID-19. CDR3s include the opening cysteine and the closing phenylalanine or tryptophan. A D gene is named only where the DNA matches it firmly. Size is omitted from some rows. Given values are once, few, many or a class for expanded clones.

clone size	D gene	V gene	J gene	CDR3 protein	CDR3 DNA
-	TRBD1	TRBV13	TRBJ2-2	CASSFFSGGNGELFF	TGTGCCAGCAGCTTTTTCTCAGGGGGTAACGGGGAGCTGTTTTTT
-	-	TRBV28	TRBJ2-7	CASRFGTPYTYEQYF	TGTGCCAGCAGGTTCGGGACTCCTTATACCTACGAGCAGTACTTC
-	-	TRBV6-6	TRBJ1-2	CASSSDSIYGYTF	TGTGCCAGCAGCTCGGACAGTATCTATGGCTACACCTTC
-	-	TRBV7-2	TRBJ2-7	CASSSTGFYEQYF	TGTGCCAGCAGCTCTACAGGGTTCTACGAGCAGTACTTC
-	TRBD1	TRBV6-1	TRBJ1-2	CASSEFGGSGGGDGTYGYTF	TGTGCCAGCAGTGAATTCGGTGGGTCCGGAGGGGGCGACGGAACCTATGGCTACACCTTC
-	TRBD1	TRBV19	TRBJ1-1	CASASLRDRGNLNTEAFF	TGTGCCAGTGCCTCCCTCCGGGACAGGGGGAACCTGAACACTGAAGCTTTCTTT
-	TRBD2	TRBV2	TRBJ2-7	CASSPGLAGGPRSYEQYF	TGTGCCAGCAGTCCTGGACTAGCGGGAGGGCCTAGGTCCTACGAGCAGTACTTC
-	TRBD2	TRBV4-2	TRBJ2-7	CASSQERTSGIYEQYF	TGTGCCAGCAGCCAAGAGAGGACTAGCGGGATCTACGAGCAGTACTTC
-	-	TRBV7-2	TRBJ2-7	CASSLELRIYEQYF	TGTGCCAGCAGCTTAGAGCTGAGAATCTACGAGCAGTACTTC
-	-	TRBV27	TRBJ1-6	CAAKGGYNSPLHF	TGTGCCGCCAAAGGGGGATATAATTCACCCCTCCACTTT
-	-	TRBV21-1	TRBJ2-7	CASRGEIDDYEQYF	TGTGCCAGCAGAGGGGAAATTGATGATTACGAGCAGTACTTC
once	TRBD1	TRBV7-7	TRBJ2-5	CASTLGTGGQETQYF	TGTGCTAGCACCCTTGGAACAGGGGGTCAAGAGACCCAGTACTTC
few	-	TRBV28	TRBJ1-5	CASSTGQPQHF	TGTGCCAGCAGTACGGGACAGCCCCAGCATTTT
-	-	TRBV12-5	TRBJ2-2	CASGPGGPNTGELFF	TGTGCTAGTGGACCGGGGGGCCCGAACACCGGGGAGCTGTTTTTT
-	-	TRBV7-2	TRBJ1-4	CASSLTGGREKLFF	TGTGCCAGCAGCTTAACCGGGGGACGGGAAAAACTGTTTTTT
-	TRBD1	TRBV7-3	TRBJ2-6	CASSSVRDRAGANVLTF	TGTGCCAGCAGCTCCGTACGGGACAGGGCTGGGGCCAACGTCCTGACTTTC
few	TRBD1	TRBV28	TRBJ1-4	CASSIWTGGKNEKLFF	TGTGCCAGCAGTATCTGGACAGGGGGTAAGAATGAAAAACTGTTTTTT
once	TRBD1	TRBV11-2	TRBJ2-1	CASSSRQGLNNEQFF	TGTGCCAGCAGCTCCCGACAGGGGTTAAACAATGAGCAGTTCTTC
-	TRBD1	TRBV6-2/TRBV6-3	TRBJ1-3	CASSYHGQGMPGNTIYF	TGTGCCAGCAGTTACCACGGACAGGGGATGCCTGGAAACACCATATATTTT
-	-	TRBV11-1	TRBJ1-4	CASSLRTNEKLFF	TGTGCCAGCAGCTTACGGACTAATGAAAAACTGTTTTTT
many	-	TRBV6-5	TRBJ1-3	CASSSQGSSGNTIYF	TGTGCCAGCAGTTCGCAGGGGAGCTCTGGAAACACCATATATTTT
-	-	TRBV5-1	TRBJ2-2	CASNSGGNTGELFF	TGCGCCAGCAACTCCGGGGGGAACACCGGGGAGCTGTTTTTT
-	TRBD2	TRBV10-3	TRBJ2-1	CAISRGLAGGHNEQFF	TGTGCCATCAGCCGGGGACTAGCGGGAGGTCACAATGAGCAGTTCTTC
-	TRBD1	TRBV10-1	TRBJ2-1	CASSARDRVGAYNEQFF	TGCGCCAGCAGTGCCCGGGACAGGGTGGGGGCCTACAATGAGCAGTTCTTC
-	-	TRBV5-6	TRBJ2-7	CASSLGVGVGEQYF	TGTGCCAGCAGCTTGGGGGTAGGGGTTGGCGAGCAGTACTTC
-	TRBD2	TRBV12-3/TRBV12-4	TRBJ2-7	CASRRAGDSEQYF	TGTGCCAGCAGGAGGGCGGGAGACAGTGAGCAGTACTTC
-	-	TRBV6-6	TRBJ2-2	CASSPDWTGELFF	TGTGCCAGCAGTCCAGACTGGACCGGGGAGCTGTTTTTT
-	-	TRBV11-2	TRBJ2-7	CASSLDGSYEQYF	TGTGCCAGCAGCTTAGACGGGAGTTACGAGCAGTACTTC
-	-	TRBV6-5	TRBJ1-2	CASSYGASSNYGYTF	TGTGCCAGCAGTTACGGGGCATCTTCTAACTATGGCTACACCTTC
-	-	TRBV9	TRBJ2-7	CASFPTPLSSYEQYF	TGTGCCAGCTTCCCGACACCCTTGAGCTCCTACGAGCAGTACTTC
-	-	TRBV6-5	TRBJ1-4	CASTKRGGQEKLFF	TGTGCCAGCACCAAAAGGGGGGGCCAAGAAAAACTGTTTTTT
-	TRBD2	TRBV6-5	TRBJ2-5	CASRPSGVETQYF	TGTGCCAGCAGACCGAGCGGGGTGGAGACCCAGTACTTC
-	TRBD1	TRBV19	TRBJ2-1	CASSTPGTGTRNEQFF	TGTGCCAGTAGTACCCCCGGGACAGGGACTCGCAATGAGCAGTTCTTC
-	-	TRBV7-9	TRBJ2-5	CASSSTFLQETQYF	TGTGCCAGCAGCTCGACATTCCTCCAAGAGACCCAGTACTTC
-	-	TRBV11-2	TRBJ1-1	CASSVQGNTEAFF	TGTGCCAGCAGCGTACAGGGGAACACTGAAGCTTTCTTT
once	-	TRBV18	TRBJ2-1	CASSPPTRISYNEQFF	TGTGCCAGCTCACCACCTACGCGGATATCCTACAATGAGCAGTTCTTC